What follows is one T cell receptor beta chain and its context. At least ten counts were recorded for this clonotype. This receptor's antigen is unknown. No per-base quality is available; no much larger clone lies one base away. The data were obtained in a study of T cells in Graves' hyperthyroidism and ophthalmopathy (dated by TCRdb to the late 2010s). Turning to the overall study: Peripheral blood samples were taken at initial diagnosis, before any treatment was given. To identify TCR V-J signatures that set the groups apart, the researchers used a discovery cohort of more than 95 patients, made up of 40 to 45 with Graves' ophthalmopathy and 55 to 65 with stable Graves' hyperthyroidism. Prospective prediction of ophthalmopathy was tested in an independent validation cohort of fewer than 20 hyperthyroidism patients and 15 to 17 patients who later progressed to ophthalmopathy. The 95 to 100 discovery patients were randomly divided into training and test sets at a 7:3 ratio. In addition, the study compared T-cell repertoires in thyroid tissue and in blood from six Graves' hyperthyroidism patients. Once sampling was done, hyperthyroidism patients were given methimazole at a starting dose of 30 mg daily, whereas ophthalmopathy patients were given high-dose intravenous methylprednisolone. The paper reports TCR Vbeta CDR3 sequencing of over 120 peripheral blood samples: around 45 ophthalmopathy, over 70 hyperthyroidism and approximately 17 progressor patients. The investigation overall reported the following: Sample size was not statistically predetermined, and blinding of investigators to group allocation was not performed. In validation, the model predicted progression to ophthalmopathy a median of roughly 6.2 months before onset, with roughly 71% sensitivity and almost 75% specificity. Most expanded thyroid clonotypes (frequency above 0.001) were also detected in blood, a finding suggesting that blood repertoires may reflect thyroid immune responses. A model built on a 13 V-J signature distinguished ophthalmopathy from stable hyperthyroidism, reaching 87.88% sensitivity and about 81% specificity in cross-validation and 80%/75% in testing.

TCR beta CDR3 regions were amplified from RNA transcripts. The TCR CDR3 was subjected to a first round of RT-PCR using the HTBI primer set and the Qiagen OneStep RT-PCR kit. Libraries were constructed in a second round of multiplex PCR, after which size selection and purification were performed. The libraries were sequenced on an Illumina HiSeq2000 using paired-end 100 bp reads. The source study handled its data this way. Raw data were processed with SOAPnuke, discarding reads with adapters, uncalled bases, mean Phred below 15, or no exact constant-primer or identifier match. High-quality paired reads were merged with COPE v1.2.5, and unique nucleotide sequences were defined as clonotypes. MiTCR v1.1 was used to align clonotypes to the IMGT TRBV, TRBD and TRBJ reference segments. Analysis was restricted to V-J combinations with a frequency above 0.0001, which covered roughly 99% of repertoires. The TCS score was defined as the ratio of F50 (clonal expansion) to E x V (chaos), calculated using BLOSUM62-based TCRdist between CDR3 peptides within each V-J. Welch's t-statistics and random forest reduced around 520 V-J features to roughly 13, which were used in a naive Bayes classifier (R e1071). The public reads were reprocessed in TCRdb via fastp at Q25 and MiXCR, keeping in-frame beta chains. Merged by CDR3 protein, the rows form single entries marked with the most common genes and DNA. These V and J calls derive from TCRdb rather than the authors' analysis. Within this sample are about 290,000 distinct CDR3 sequences, with around 15% of them counted one time only. Approximately 7.9% of the sample comes from the top ten.

Ends trimmed: V by 5 bases, J by 6 bases; bases unmatched to a gene: 6. From the cysteine through the phenylalanine, the CDR3 covers 14 amino acids. The retained sequence is limited to the CDR3, 42 bases, with the frame set at the first base. A patient counted as having stable Graves' hyperthyroidism if no progression to ophthalmopathy occurred over 18 months of follow-up. Hyperthyroidism patients were newly diagnosed, had a disease duration of under 2 months, and were aged 18 to 65 years. Any patient with an uncontrolled infection, another autoimmune disease, pregnancy or lactation was excluded. Clinical symptoms, serum thyroxine and TRAb, thyroid ultrasound, and orbital computed tomography formed the basis for the diagnoses. Ficoll-Paque density gradient centrifugation was used to isolate PBMCs from about 9 ml of fresh peripheral blood. Total RNA was extracted using Trizol reagent, and RNA quality was assessed on an Agilent 2100 Bioanalyzer.

This receptor was obtained from a woman in her 40s with Graves' hyperthyroidism. Here the chain combines TRBV12-3 or TRBV12-4 and TRBJ2-1, with 8 middle bases fitting TRBD2. The sequencing input was blood. The nucleotides are TGTGCCAGCAGTACCGGGACTAGGCTCAATGAGCAGTTCTTC. It translates as CASSTGTRLNEQFF.